The rows below give T cell receptor beta chains drawn from one sample of a study of T cells after yellow fever vaccination. TCRdb ran MiXCR on the 5' RACE reads and lists one entry per CDR3 protein. The data hold approximately 550,000 distinct CDR3 sequences, with under 25% observed a single time. The sequencing here drew on PBMCs, taken 15 days after the yellow fever booster vaccination. The receptors originated from a man in his thirties or forties who received the YFV17D yellow fever vaccine. Each CDR3 is given with its conserved first and last residue. The D gene is left open where the match is weak. Clone size appears in some rows only: once, few, many, or a class for an expanded clone.

d_call: NA; v_call: TRBV27; clone_size: NA; j_call: TRBJ2-1; cdr3_nt: TGTGCCAGCAGTTTACGGGTGGGTGAGCAGTTCTTC; cdr3_aa: CASSLRVGEQFF
d_call: NA; v_call: TRBV7-6; clone_size: NA; j_call: TRBJ2-7; cdr3_nt: TGTGCCAGCAGCTTAGCGCAAAGGAGCGAGCAGTACTTC; cdr3_aa: CASSLAQRSEQYF
d_call: NA; v_call: TRBV5-6; clone_size: few; j_call: TRBJ2-2; cdr3_nt: TGTGCCAGCAGCCCGTGGGGCCGAAACACCGGGGAGCTGTTTTTT; cdr3_aa: CASSPWGRNTGELFF
d_call: NA; v_call: TRBV19; clone_size: few; j_call: TRBJ1-5; cdr3_nt: TGTGCCAGTAGTTGGGACGGGGGCGATCAGCCCCAGCATTTT; cdr3_aa: CASSWDGGDQPQHF
d_call: TRBD1; v_call: TRBV19; clone_size: NA; j_call: TRBJ1-1; cdr3_nt: TGTGCCAGTAGTATCAGCCAGGGGGCTTCTGAAGCTTTCTTT; cdr3_aa: CASSISQGASEAFF
d_call: NA; v_call: TRBV10-3; clone_size: NA; j_call: TRBJ2-7; cdr3_nt: TGTGCCATCAGGATCCGGGACAGCCCTAGCGACGAGCAGTACTTC; cdr3_aa: CAIRIRDSPSDEQYF
d_call: NA; v_call: TRBV7-2; clone_size: NA; j_call: TRBJ2-3; cdr3_nt: TGTGCCAGCAGCCCCAGCCGCTTAGATACGCAGTATTTT; cdr3_aa: CASSPSRLDTQYF
d_call: TRBD2; v_call: TRBV7-2; clone_size: NA; j_call: TRBJ2-1; cdr3_nt: TGTGCCAGCAGCTTAGCACGAGCGGGGGAGCAGTTCTTC; cdr3_aa: CASSLARAGEQFF
d_call: TRBD1; v_call: TRBV29-1; clone_size: few; j_call: TRBJ2-7; cdr3_nt: TGCAGCGTGAGGGGACAGGGAGTAAACTACGAGCAGTACTTC; cdr3_aa: CSVRGQGVNYEQYF
d_call: NA; v_call: TRBV6-5; clone_size: NA; j_call: TRBJ2-7; cdr3_nt: TGTGCCAGCAGTTACTCGGACGGCTCCTACGAGCAGTACTTC; cdr3_aa: CASSYSDGSYEQYF
d_call: TRBD2; v_call: TRBV15; clone_size: NA; j_call: TRBJ2-5; cdr3_nt: TGTGCCACCAGCAGAAAGTTGACTAGCGGGAGGGAGGAGACCCAGTACTTC; cdr3_aa: CATSRKLTSGREETQYF
d_call: TRBD2; v_call: TRBV6-5; clone_size: few; j_call: TRBJ2-2; cdr3_nt: TGTGCCAGCAGTTACAGTAGCGGGACGAGCACCGGGGAGCTGTTTTTT; cdr3_aa: CASSYSSGTSTGELFF
d_call: TRBD2; v_call: TRBV28; clone_size: NA; j_call: TRBJ2-4; cdr3_nt: TGTGCCAGCAGTTCCGTAGCGGGAGGTGGAGCCAAAAACATTCAGTACTTC; cdr3_aa: CASSSVAGGGAKNIQYF
d_call: TRBD2; v_call: TRBV6-2/TRBV6-3; clone_size: NA; j_call: TRBJ2-7; cdr3_nt: TGTGCCAGCCGGGACTACCCTGCCGGGGGGGAGCAGTACTTC; cdr3_aa: CASRDYPAGGEQYF
d_call: TRBD2; v_call: TRBV11-3; clone_size: NA; j_call: TRBJ2-1; cdr3_nt: TGTGCCAGCAGCTTAGGATTGGGACTAGCGGGCGACAATGAGCAGTTCTTC; cdr3_aa: CASSLGLGLAGDNEQFF
d_call: TRBD1; v_call: TRBV20-1; clone_size: few; j_call: TRBJ2-3; cdr3_nt: TGCAGTGCTAAGGGACAGGGCACAGATACGCAGTATTTT; cdr3_aa: CSAKGQGTDTQYF
d_call: NA; v_call: TRBV6-1; clone_size: NA; j_call: TRBJ1-5; cdr3_nt: TGTGCCAGCAGTAGGGACGTAACTAGCAATCAGCCCCAGCATTTT; cdr3_aa: CASSRDVTSNQPQHF
d_call: NA; v_call: TRBV20-1; clone_size: few; j_call: TRBJ2-5; cdr3_nt: TGCAGTGCCAACCGCGTCCAGAAAGAGACCCAGTACTTC; cdr3_aa: CSANRVQKETQYF
d_call: TRBD1; v_call: TRBV29-1; clone_size: NA; j_call: TRBJ1-4; cdr3_nt: TGCAGCGCCGTGACAGGGGTAAAGGAAAAACTGTTTTTT; cdr3_aa: CSAVTGVKEKLFF
d_call: NA; v_call: TRBV5-5; clone_size: few; j_call: TRBJ1-2; cdr3_nt: TGTGCCAGCAGCCCGGGGTGGGGAAACTATGGCTACACCTTC; cdr3_aa: CASSPGWGNYGYTF
d_call: NA; v_call: TRBV27; clone_size: NA; j_call: TRBJ1-6; cdr3_nt: TGTGCCAGCCGGTGGATATCCAAAGAAGAGAATTCACCCCTCCACTTT; cdr3_aa: CASRWISKEENSPLHF
d_call: NA; v_call: TRBV25-1; clone_size: few; j_call: TRBJ2-1; cdr3_nt: TGTGCCAGCAGTGAACCCGGACCACTAGGTTACGAGCAGTTCTTC; cdr3_aa: CASSEPGPLGYEQFF
d_call: TRBD1; v_call: TRBV5-5; clone_size: few; j_call: TRBJ1-4; cdr3_nt: TGTGCCAGCAGCTTCGGGGACAGGGTTAATGAAAAACTGTTTTTT; cdr3_aa: CASSFGDRVNEKLFF
d_call: TRBD1; v_call: TRBV7-2; clone_size: few; j_call: TRBJ2-2; cdr3_nt: TGTGCCAGCAGAGGGACAGTGAACACCGGGGAGCTGTTTTTT; cdr3_aa: CASRGTVNTGELFF
d_call: TRBD2; v_call: TRBV24-1; clone_size: NA; j_call: TRBJ2-1; cdr3_nt: TGTGCCACCAGTGAGAACCTGGGACTAGCGGCTAACAATGAGCAGTTCTTC; cdr3_aa: CATSENLGLAANNEQFF
d_call: NA; v_call: TRBV7-9; clone_size: few; j_call: TRBJ2-1; cdr3_nt: TGTGCCAGCAGCTTAGAGGGGGGCGAGCCCAATGAGCAGTTCTTC; cdr3_aa: CASSLEGGEPNEQFF
d_call: TRBD2; v_call: TRBV6-1; clone_size: NA; j_call: TRBJ2-7; cdr3_nt: TGTGCCAGCAGTAGGACTAGCGGGAGTATTGGTTACGAGCAGTACTTC; cdr3_aa: CASSRTSGSIGYEQYF
d_call: NA; v_call: TRBV6-2/TRBV6-3; clone_size: few; j_call: TRBJ2-7; cdr3_nt: TGTGCCAGCAGTTACTGGGAGCTATCCTACGAGCAGTACTTC; cdr3_aa: CASSYWELSYEQYF
d_call: TRBD1; v_call: TRBV20-1; clone_size: NA; j_call: TRBJ2-1; cdr3_nt: TGCAGTGCTAGAGGGTACGGACAGGACATCAACAATGAGCAGTTCTTC; cdr3_aa: CSARGYGQDINNEQFF
d_call: NA; v_call: TRBV7-2; clone_size: few; j_call: TRBJ2-1; cdr3_nt: TGTGCCAGCAGCTTAGCTAGCAGCTATTTCAATGAGCAGTTCTTC; cdr3_aa: CASSLASSYFNEQFF
d_call: NA; v_call: TRBV9; clone_size: few; j_call: TRBJ2-1; cdr3_nt: TGTGCCAGCACAGGGGGACTAGGGGTTGATGAGCAGTTCTTC; cdr3_aa: CASTGGLGVDEQFF
d_call: NA; v_call: TRBV6-2/TRBV6-3; clone_size: NA; j_call: TRBJ2-5; cdr3_nt: TGTGCCAGCAGTTACTCGAAGGCTAACCAAGAGACCCAGTACTTC; cdr3_aa: CASSYSKANQETQYF
d_call: NA; v_call: TRBV14; clone_size: NA; j_call: TRBJ1-4; cdr3_nt: TGTGCCAGCAGCCTCCAAATAGGGGGTAATGAAAAACTGTTTTTT; cdr3_aa: CASSLQIGGNEKLFF
d_call: NA; v_call: TRBV29-1; clone_size: few; j_call: TRBJ2-1; cdr3_nt: TGCAGCGTCCAGGGGCAAGCATTTGAGCAGTTCTTC; cdr3_aa: CSVQGQAFEQFF
d_call: TRBD2; v_call: TRBV6-4; clone_size: NA; j_call: TRBJ2-1; cdr3_nt: TGTGCTGAGCGGACTGCTAGCGGGAGTTATGAGCAGTTCTTC; cdr3_aa: CAERTASGSYEQFF
d_call: NA; v_call: TRBV7-9; clone_size: NA; j_call: TRBJ1-1; cdr3_nt: TGTGCCAGCAGAAGTGGGGGTTACACTGAAGCTTTCTTT; cdr3_aa: CASRSGGYTEAFF
d_call: NA; v_call: TRBV4-3; clone_size: NA; j_call: TRBJ2-1; cdr3_nt: TGCGCCAGCAGCCAAGATCGGGTCCAGGGCGAGCAGTTCTTC; cdr3_aa: CASSQDRVQGEQFF
d_call: NA; v_call: TRBV2; clone_size: NA; j_call: TRBJ2-5; cdr3_nt: TGTGCCAGCAGTGTTTGGGAAAACCAAGAGACCCAGTACTTC; cdr3_aa: CASSVWENQETQYF
d_call: NA; v_call: TRBV7-9; clone_size: NA; j_call: TRBJ2-5; cdr3_nt: TGTGCCAGCAGCTTCCCCGTGGGGCAAGAGACCCAGTACTTC; cdr3_aa: CASSFPVGQETQYF
d_call: TRBD2; v_call: TRBV12-3/TRBV12-4; clone_size: few; j_call: TRBJ2-7; cdr3_nt: TGTGCCAGCAGATCCGGGACTAGTACCTACGAGCAGTACTTC; cdr3_aa: CASRSGTSTYEQYF
d_call: TRBD2; v_call: TRBV28; clone_size: NA; j_call: TRBJ2-7; cdr3_nt: TGTGCCAGCAGTGGGGAGGGCCTATACGAGCAGTACTTC; cdr3_aa: CASSGEGLYEQYF